Below are 10 T cell receptor beta chains sequenced from a single sample in a study of blood T cell repertoires in COVID-19. Assay: immunoSEQ multiplex PCR; the TCRdb copy retains only in-frame clones and omits some. The sample has 150,000 to 200,000 clones, over 90% seen once. Sequencing was done on a sample of peripheral blood. The receptors were gathered from a man aged 50-60 years with acute or convalescent COVID-19.

The genes are TRBV27 and TRBJ2-5; 15 nucleotides agree with TRBD2. Germline CDR1 reads MNHEY; CDR2 reads SMNVEV (reference sequence). The CDR3 has 16 amino acids. The trim removed 5 bases at V and 4 bases at J, leaving 5 bases unmatched. The CDR3 nucleotides are TGTGCCAGCAGTCGGGGACTAGCGGGAGGCACAGAGACCCAGTACTTC. Protein product: CASSRGLAGGTETQYF.

This chain uses TRBV9 with TRBJ2-3; 10 bases align to TRBD2. The CDR3 totals 16 residues. Germline loops: CDR1 SGDLS, CDR2 YYNGEE. J was trimmed by 0 bases and V by 4 bases; bases with no gene match: 5. The CDR3 DNA reads as TGTGCCAGCAGCATCATAGCGGGGGGCAGCACAGATACGCAGTATTTT. Amino acids: CASSIIAGGSTDTQYF.

This chain links TRBV28 with TRBJ1-6; D is perhaps TRBD1 (5 bases). The length of the CDR3 is 13 residues. Germline loops: CDR1 MDHEN, CDR2 SYDVKM. Trimming took off 5 bases at V and 6 bases at J, with 8 bases between the two ends. This CDR3 is CASSADINSPLHF. CDR3 DNA: TGTGCCAGCAGTGCGGACATTAATTCACCCCTCCACTTT.

CDR3 residues: CASSRQGAGVRETQYF. CDR3 in DNA: TGTGCCAGCAGTAGACAGGGGGCGGGAGTCCGCGAGACCCAGTACTTC. The genes are TRBV7-9 and TRBJ2-5, with 10 positions matching TRBD1. J lost 5 bases, V lost 6 bases, and 12 bases had no gene match. The CDR3 is 16 residues long. Germline CDR1 SEHNR, CDR2 FQNEAQ (reference sequence).

V gene TRBV5-4 combines with J gene TRBJ2-1; 8 bases match TRBD1. CDR1 is SGHNT, CDR2 YYREEE, per germline (reference sequence). J gave up 5 bases and V 4 bases, and 5 bases lay outside the gene matches. The CDR3 is 14 amino acids. This CDR3 reads CASSKTGVNNEQFF. CDR3 bases: TGTGCCAGCAGCAAGACAGGGGTTAACAATGAGCAGTTCTTC.

A remark on this clone: The same CDR3 can be traced to other DNA sequences in this sample. This chain connects TRBV9 to TRBJ2-2; 8 nucleotides line up with TRBD2. The CDR3 spans 16 residues. From germline, CDR1 is SGDLS and CDR2 YYNGEE. Trimming took 0 bases from V and 4 from J; bases not matched to a gene: 5. The DNA for the CDR3 is TGTGCCAGCAGCGTAGCTACGGGGGGGCGCACCGGGGAGCTGTTTTTT. It translates to CASSVATGGRTGELFF.

The CDR3 spells CASSFNGQGSDEQFF. DNA for the CDR3: TGTGCCAGCAGCTTTAACGGACAGGGGAGCGATGAGCAGTTCTTC. The chain employs TRBV7-3 and TRBJ2-1; TRBD1 matches 9 bases. CDR1 is SGHTA, CDR2 FQGTGA, per germline. The CDR3 has 15 amino acids. The V and J ends lost 3 bases and 8 bases, in that order; junction bases with no gene match: 8.

V and J are TRBV28 and TRBJ1-5; tentative D call: TRBD1 (5 bases). This CDR3 has 15 amino acids. The V gene's germline CDR1 is MDHEN and CDR2 SYDVKM. V was shortened by 3 bases and J by 1 base, with 10 bases between the two germline ends. The CDR3, as DNA: TGTGCCAGCAGTTTTGGACACACCAGCAATCAGCCCCAGCATTTT. Residues: CASSFGHTSNQPQHF.

The rearrangement links TRBV19 to TRBJ1-1; TRBD1 is a possible D gene (5 bases). This CDR3 is 13 amino acids long. Germline values: CDR1 LNHDA, CDR2 SQIVND (reference sequence). The ends were cut back, 0 bases at V and 3 bases at J, with 5 bases in the middle. The CDR3 bases are TGTGCCAGTAGTATAGACAGGGACACTGAAGCTTTCTTT. This translates into CASSIDRDTEAFF. The variable domain in full, with the rest retrieved from reference TRBV19 and TRBJ1-1, is DGGITQSPKYLFRKEGQNVTLSCEQNLNHDAMYWYRQDPGQGLRLIYYSQIVNDFQKGDIAEGYSVSREKKESFPLTVTSAQKNPTAFYLCASSIDRDTEAFFGQGTRLTVV.

The genes are TRBV9 and TRBJ2-1; 15 bases are shared with TRBD2. The CDR3 runs 16 residues. Germline V gene sequence: CDR1 SGDLS, CDR2 YYNGEE. The J segment lost 5 bases and the V segment lost 4 bases, leaving 4 bases of the junction unmatched. The CDR3 bases are TGTGCCAGCAGCCTCCGGACTAGCGGGGGGGACAATGAGCAGTTCTTC. Protein sequence: CASSLRTSGGDNEQFF.